This T cell receptor (beta chain) was identified in a study of blood T cell repertoires in COVID-19. Study summary: Acute-phase and convalescent COVID-19 samples originated in the United States, Italy and Spain.

In the original processing: Amplified reference gene primers provided the basis for estimating nucleated cell counts. The repertoire was sequenced with immunoSEQ multiplex PCR; TCRdb's copy has only in-frame clones and lacks some. V and J calls and clone size come straight from that table; D and trimming were deduced from the DNA. The sample lists approximately 150,000 clones, approximately 81% occurring once. Donors were grouped by their self-reported clinical history. CDR1 and CDR2 from the germline V gene are LGHNA and YNFKEQ. CDR3 length: 16 residues. With V trimmed by 4 bases and J by 1 base, 7 bases remained unmatched.

Sequencing input: PBMCs or T cells enriched from blood (not recorded which). The rearrangement uses TRBV4-2 and TRBJ2-7; 10 positions match TRBD2. The clonotype originates from a woman aged 45-60 years who had recovered from COVID-19. The CDR3 protein is CASSRLLAGQSYEQYF. CDR3 DNA: TGTGCCAGCAGCCGATTACTAGCGGGGCAATCCTACGAGCAGTACTTC.